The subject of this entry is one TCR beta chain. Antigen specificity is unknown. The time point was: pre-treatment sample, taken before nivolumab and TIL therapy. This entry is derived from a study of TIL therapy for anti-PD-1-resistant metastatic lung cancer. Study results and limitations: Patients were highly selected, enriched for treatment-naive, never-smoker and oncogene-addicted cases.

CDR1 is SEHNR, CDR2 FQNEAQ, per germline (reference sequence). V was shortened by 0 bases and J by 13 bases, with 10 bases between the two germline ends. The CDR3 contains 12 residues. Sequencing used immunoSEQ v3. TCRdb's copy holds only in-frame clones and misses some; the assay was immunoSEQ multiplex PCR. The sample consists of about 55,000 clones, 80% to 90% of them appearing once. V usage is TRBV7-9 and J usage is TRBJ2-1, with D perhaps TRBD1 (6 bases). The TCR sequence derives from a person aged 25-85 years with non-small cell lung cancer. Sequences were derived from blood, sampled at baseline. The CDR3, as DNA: TGTGCCAGCAGCTTAGCTTCTGGGACACAGTTCTTC. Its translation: CASSLASGTQFF.